This T cell receptor beta chain was identified in a study of blood T cells in healthy people across ages. A second PCR, run for roughly 7 to 11 cycles, used a sample-barcoded 5' primer plus a J-beta primer mix. Each CDR3 protein is one row after TCRdb ran MiXCR on the 5' RACE reads. The top ten clones hold 9.4% of a sample with over 700,000 distinct CDR3 sequences, 20% to 25% of them seen once. These records were also assigned to another study, of T cells of mothers and their children. That study adds: The authors added sample barcodes and 2-4 random nucleotides using the M1S primer of the second PCR. Slightly, though not significantly, more overlap was seen in related than in unrelated mother-child pairs.

Specimen: blood. The sequence came from a boy between 10 and 17 years old in good health.

The CDR3: CASSEAVDGEKLFF. DNA for the CDR3: TGTGCCAGCAGTGAAGCCGTGGACGGGGAAAAACTGTTTTTT. The chain uses TRBV2 and TRBJ1-4; D remains unclear. V lost 0 bases to trimming and J lost 8 bases, with 10 bases between them. The CDR3 sequence is 14 residues long. Per germline, CDR1 SNHLY and CDR2 FYNNEI.